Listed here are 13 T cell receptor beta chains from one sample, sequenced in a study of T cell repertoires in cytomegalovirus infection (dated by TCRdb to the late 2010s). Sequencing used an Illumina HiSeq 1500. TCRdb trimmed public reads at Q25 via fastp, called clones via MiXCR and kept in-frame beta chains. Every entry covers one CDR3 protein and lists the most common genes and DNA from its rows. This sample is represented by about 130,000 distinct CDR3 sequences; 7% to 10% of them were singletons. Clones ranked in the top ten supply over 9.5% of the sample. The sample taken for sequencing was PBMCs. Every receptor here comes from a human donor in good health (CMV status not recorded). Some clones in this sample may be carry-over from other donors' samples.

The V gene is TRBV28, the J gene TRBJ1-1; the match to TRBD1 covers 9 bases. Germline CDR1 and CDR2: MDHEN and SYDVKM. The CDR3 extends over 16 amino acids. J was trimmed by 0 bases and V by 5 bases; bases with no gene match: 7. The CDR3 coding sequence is TGTGCCAGCAGTCAGGACAGGGGACAGATGAACACTGAAGCTTTCTTT. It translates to CASSQDRGQMNTEAFF.

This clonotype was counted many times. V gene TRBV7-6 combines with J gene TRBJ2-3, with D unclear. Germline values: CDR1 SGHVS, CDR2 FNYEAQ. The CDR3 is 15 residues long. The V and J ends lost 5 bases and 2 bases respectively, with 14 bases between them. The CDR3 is CASSPPPGPTDTQYF. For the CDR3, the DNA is TGTGCCAGCAGCCCCCCTCCGGGCCCCACAGATACGCAGTATTTT.

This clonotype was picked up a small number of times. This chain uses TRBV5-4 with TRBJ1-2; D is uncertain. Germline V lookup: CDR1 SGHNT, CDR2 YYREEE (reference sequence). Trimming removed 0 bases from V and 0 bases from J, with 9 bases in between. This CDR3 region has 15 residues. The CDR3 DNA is TGTGCCAGCAGCTTGGACCGGCTTGCTAACTATGGCTACACCTTC. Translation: CASSLDRLANYGYTF. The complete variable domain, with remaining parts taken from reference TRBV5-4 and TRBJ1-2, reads ETGVTQSPTHLIKTRGQQVTLRCSSQSGHNTVSWYQQALGQGPQFIFQYYREEENGRGNFPPRFSGLQFPNYSSELNVNALELDDSALYLCASSLDRLANYGYTFGSGTRLTVV.

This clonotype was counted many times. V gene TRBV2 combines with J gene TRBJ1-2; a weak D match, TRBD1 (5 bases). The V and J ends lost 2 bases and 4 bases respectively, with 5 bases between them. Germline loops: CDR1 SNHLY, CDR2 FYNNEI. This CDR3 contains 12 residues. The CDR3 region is CASSERGYGYTF. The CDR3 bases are TGTGCCAGCAGTGAAAGGGGCTATGGCTACACCTTC.

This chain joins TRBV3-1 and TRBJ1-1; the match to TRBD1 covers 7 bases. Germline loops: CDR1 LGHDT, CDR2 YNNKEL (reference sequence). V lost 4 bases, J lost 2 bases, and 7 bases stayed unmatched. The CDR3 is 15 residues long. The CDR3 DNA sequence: TGTGCCAGCAGCCCAGGGGGGGCATCAAACACTGAAGCTTTCTTT. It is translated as CASSPGGASNTEAFF.

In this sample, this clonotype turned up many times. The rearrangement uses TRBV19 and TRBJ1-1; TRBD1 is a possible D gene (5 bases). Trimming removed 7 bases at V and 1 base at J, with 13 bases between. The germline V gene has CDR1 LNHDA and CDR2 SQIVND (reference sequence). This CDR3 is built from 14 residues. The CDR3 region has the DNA TGTGCCAGTACTAACAGGCAGACGAACACTGAAGCTTTCTTT. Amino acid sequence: CASTNRQTNTEAFF.

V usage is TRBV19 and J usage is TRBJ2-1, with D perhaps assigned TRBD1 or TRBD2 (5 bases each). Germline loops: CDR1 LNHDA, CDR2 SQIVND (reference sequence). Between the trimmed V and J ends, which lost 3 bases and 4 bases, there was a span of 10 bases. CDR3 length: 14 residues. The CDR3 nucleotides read TGTGCCAGTAGTATTGGGACGGGGTACAATGAGCAGTTCTTC. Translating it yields CASSIGTGYNEQFF.

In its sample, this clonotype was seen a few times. The CDR3 here is CSARGPADRGGTEAFF. The CDR3 DNA is TGCAGTGCTAGAGGCCCGGCGGACAGGGGGGGCACTGAAGCTTTCTTT. The rearrangement joins TRBV20-1 to TRBJ1-1; 10 bases map to TRBD1. CDR3 size: 16 residues. Germline-derived CDR1 and CDR2 are DFQATT and SNEGSKA (reference sequence). The J segment lost 4 bases and the V segment lost 1 base, leaving 9 bases of the junction unmatched.

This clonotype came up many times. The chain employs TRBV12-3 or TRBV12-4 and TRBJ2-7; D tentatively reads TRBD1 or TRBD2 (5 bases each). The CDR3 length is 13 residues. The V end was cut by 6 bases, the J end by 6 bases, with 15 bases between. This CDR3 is CASRSGTASEQYF. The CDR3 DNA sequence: TGTGCCAGCAGATCCGGGACCGCTTCCGAGCAGTACTTC.

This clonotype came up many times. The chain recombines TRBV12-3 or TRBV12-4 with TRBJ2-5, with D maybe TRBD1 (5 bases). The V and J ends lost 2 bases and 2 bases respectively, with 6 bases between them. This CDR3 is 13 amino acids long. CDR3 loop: CASSLSGQETQYF. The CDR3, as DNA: TGTGCCAGCAGTTTATCAGGGCAAGAGACCCAGTACTTC.

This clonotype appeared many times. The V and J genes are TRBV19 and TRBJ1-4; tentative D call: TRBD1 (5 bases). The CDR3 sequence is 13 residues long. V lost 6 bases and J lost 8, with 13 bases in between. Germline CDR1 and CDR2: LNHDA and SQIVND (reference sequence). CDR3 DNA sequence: TGTGCCAGTAGGCTCATGGGGGTAGAAAAACTGTTTTTT. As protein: CASRLMGVEKLFF.

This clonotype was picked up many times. The DNA of the CDR3 is TGTGCCAGCAGCTTGCCGGGAAGGGATGGCTACACCTTC. Protein sequence: CASSLPGRDGYTF. The V and J genes are TRBV5-6 and TRBJ1-2; no definite D call. Trimming removed 1 base from V and 6 bases from J, with 10 bases in between. This CDR3 has 13 residues. Germline V gives CDR1 SGHDT, CDR2 YYEEEE. Drawing the rest from reference TRBV5-6 and TRBJ1-2, the complete variable domain is DAGVTQSPTHLIKTRGQQVTLRCSPKSGHDTVSWYQQALGQGPQFIFQYYEEEERQRGNFPDRFSGHQFPNYSSELNVNALLLGDSALYLCASSLPGRDGYTFGSGTRLTVV.

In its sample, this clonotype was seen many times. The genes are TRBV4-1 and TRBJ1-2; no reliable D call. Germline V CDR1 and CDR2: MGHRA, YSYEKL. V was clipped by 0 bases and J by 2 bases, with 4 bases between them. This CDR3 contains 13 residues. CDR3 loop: CASSQEPNYGYTF. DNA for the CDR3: TGCGCCAGCAGCCAAGAACCCAACTATGGCTACACCTTC.